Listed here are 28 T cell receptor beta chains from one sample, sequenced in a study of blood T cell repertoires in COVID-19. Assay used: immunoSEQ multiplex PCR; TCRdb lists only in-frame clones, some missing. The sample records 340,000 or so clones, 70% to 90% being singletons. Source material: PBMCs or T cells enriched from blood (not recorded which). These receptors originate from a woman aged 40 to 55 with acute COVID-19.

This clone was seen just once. The CDR3: CASSVGGQNIQYF. DNA of the CDR3: TGTGCCAGCAGTGTAGGGGGCCAAAACATTCAGTACTTC. This rearrangement joins TRBV2 to TRBJ2-4, with 7 bases identical to TRBD1. V was pared by 4 bases and J by 5 bases, with 2 bases of the junction left unmatched. Germline V gene lookup returns CDR1 SNHLY and CDR2 FYNNEI. This CDR3 spans 13 amino acids.

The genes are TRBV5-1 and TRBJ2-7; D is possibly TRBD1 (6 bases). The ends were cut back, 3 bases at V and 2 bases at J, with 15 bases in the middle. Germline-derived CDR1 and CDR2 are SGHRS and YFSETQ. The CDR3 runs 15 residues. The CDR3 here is CASSSRQDETYEQYF. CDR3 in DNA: TGCGCCAGCAGCTCCCGACAGGATGAAACCTACGAGCAGTACTTC.

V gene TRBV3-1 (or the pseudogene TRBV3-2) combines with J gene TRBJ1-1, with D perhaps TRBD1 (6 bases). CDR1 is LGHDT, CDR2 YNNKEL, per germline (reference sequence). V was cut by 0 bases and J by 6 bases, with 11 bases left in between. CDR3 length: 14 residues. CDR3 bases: TGTGCCAGCAGCCAAGACGTGGGGGCAGCTGAAGCTTTCTTT. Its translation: CASSQDVGAAEAFF.

The CDR3 sequence: CATSGQGLGNEQFF. The CDR3 DNA sequence: TGTGCCACCTCGGGACAGGGCCTAGGGAATGAGCAGTTCTTC. J is TRBJ2-1 and V is TRBV15; 9 bases are shared with TRBD1. The germline gives CDR1 LNHNV, CDR2 YYDKDF (reference sequence). The V gene end was trimmed by 8 bases and the J gene end by 7 bases; junction bases not matched to a gene: 9. The CDR3 is 14 residues long.

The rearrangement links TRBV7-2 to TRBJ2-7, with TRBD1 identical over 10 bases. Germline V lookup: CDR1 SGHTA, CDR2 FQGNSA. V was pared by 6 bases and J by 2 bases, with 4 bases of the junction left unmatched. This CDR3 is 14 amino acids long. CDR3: CASRRGTGAYEQYF. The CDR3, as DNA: TGTGCCAGCAGAAGGGGGACAGGGGCCTACGAGCAGTACTTC. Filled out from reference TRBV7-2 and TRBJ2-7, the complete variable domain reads GAGVSQSPSNKVTEKGKDVELRCDPISGHTALYWYRQSLGQGLEFLIYFQGNSAPDKSGLPSDRFSAERTGGSVSTLTIQRTQQEDSAVYLCASRRGTGAYEQYFGPGTRLTVT.

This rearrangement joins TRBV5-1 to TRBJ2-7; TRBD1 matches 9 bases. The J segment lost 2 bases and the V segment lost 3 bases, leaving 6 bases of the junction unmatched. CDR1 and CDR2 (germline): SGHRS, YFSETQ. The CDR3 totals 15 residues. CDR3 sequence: CASSSSGTGPYEQYF. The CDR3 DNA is TGCGCCAGCAGCTCATCCGGGACAGGGCCCTACGAGCAGTACTTC.

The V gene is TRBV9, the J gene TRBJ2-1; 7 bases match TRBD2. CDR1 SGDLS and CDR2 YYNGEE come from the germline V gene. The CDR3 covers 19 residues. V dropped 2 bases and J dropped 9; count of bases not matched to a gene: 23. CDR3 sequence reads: CASSVRSLMGEGLRAEQFF. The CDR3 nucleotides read TGTGCCAGCAGCGTTCGGTCCCTAATGGGGGAGGGCCTAAGAGCTGAGCAGTTCTTC.

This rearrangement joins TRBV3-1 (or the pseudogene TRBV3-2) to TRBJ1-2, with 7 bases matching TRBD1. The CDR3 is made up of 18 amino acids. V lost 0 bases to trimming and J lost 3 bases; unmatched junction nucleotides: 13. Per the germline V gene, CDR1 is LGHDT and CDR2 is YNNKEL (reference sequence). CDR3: CASSQDRGGGRGYYGYTF. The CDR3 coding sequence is TGTGCCAGCAGCCAAGATCGAGGGGGAGGCAGGGGGTACTATGGCTACACCTTC.

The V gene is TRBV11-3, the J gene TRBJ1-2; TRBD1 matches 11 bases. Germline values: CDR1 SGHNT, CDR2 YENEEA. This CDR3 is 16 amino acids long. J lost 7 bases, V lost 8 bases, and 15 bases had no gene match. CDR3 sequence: CASFHLGQGASSGYTF. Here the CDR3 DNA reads TGTGCCAGCTTCCACCTAGGACAGGGGGCAAGTAGTGGCTACACCTTC.

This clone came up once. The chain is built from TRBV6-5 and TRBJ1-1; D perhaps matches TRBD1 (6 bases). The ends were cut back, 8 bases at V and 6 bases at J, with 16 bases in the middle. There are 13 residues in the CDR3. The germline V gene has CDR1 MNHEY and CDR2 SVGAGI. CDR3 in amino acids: CASATDSRAEAFF. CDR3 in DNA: TGTGCCAGCGCGACGGACAGCAGGGCTGAAGCTTTCTTT.

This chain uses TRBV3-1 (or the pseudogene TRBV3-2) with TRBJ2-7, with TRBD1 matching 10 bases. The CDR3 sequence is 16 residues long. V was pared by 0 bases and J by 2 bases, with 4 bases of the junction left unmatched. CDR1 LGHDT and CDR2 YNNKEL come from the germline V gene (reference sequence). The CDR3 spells CASSQDYGTGAYEQYF. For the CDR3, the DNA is TGTGCCAGCAGCCAAGATTATGGGACAGGGGCCTACGAGCAGTACTTC.

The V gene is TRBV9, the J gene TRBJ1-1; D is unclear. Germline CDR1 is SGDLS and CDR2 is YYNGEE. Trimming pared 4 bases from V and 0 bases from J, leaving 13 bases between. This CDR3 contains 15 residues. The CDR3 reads CASSPRVSMNTEAFF. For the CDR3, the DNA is TGTGCCAGCAGCCCCCGGGTCTCGATGAACACTGAAGCTTTCTTT.

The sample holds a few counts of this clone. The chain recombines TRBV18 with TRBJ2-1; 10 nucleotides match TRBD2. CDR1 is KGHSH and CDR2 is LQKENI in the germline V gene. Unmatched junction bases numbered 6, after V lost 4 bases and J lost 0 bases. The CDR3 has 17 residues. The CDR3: CASSRGSSGSSYNEQFF. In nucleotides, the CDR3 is TGTGCCAGCTCACGGGGGTCTAGCGGGAGCTCCTACAATGAGCAGTTCTTC.

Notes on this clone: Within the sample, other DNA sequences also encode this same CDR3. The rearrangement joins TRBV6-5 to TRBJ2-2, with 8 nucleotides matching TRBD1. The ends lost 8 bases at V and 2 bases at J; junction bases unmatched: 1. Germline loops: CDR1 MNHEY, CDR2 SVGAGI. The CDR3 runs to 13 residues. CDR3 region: CASDRGNTGELFF. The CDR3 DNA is TGTGCCAGCGACAGGGGTAACACCGGGGAGCTGTTTTTT.

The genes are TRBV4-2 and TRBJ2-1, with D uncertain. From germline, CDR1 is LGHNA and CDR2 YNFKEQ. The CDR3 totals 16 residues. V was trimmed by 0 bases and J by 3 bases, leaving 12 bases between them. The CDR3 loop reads CASSQDGHDLYNEQFF. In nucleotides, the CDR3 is TGTGCCAGCAGCCAAGATGGGCATGACCTCTACAATGAGCAGTTCTTC.

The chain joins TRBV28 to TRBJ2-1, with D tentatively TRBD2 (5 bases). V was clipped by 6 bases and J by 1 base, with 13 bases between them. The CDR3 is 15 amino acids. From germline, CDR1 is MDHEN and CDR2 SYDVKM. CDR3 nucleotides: TGTGCCAGCAGCGATCCTAGCCTTTCCTACAATGAGCAGTTCTTC. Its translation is CASSDPSLSYNEQFF.

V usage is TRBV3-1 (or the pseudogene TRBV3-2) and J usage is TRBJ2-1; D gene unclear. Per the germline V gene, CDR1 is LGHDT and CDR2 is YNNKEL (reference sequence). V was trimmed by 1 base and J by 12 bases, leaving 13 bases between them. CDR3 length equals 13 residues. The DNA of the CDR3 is TGTGCCAGCAGCCAAGCGTCGATCATCGGGCAGTTCTTC. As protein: CASSQASIIGQFF.

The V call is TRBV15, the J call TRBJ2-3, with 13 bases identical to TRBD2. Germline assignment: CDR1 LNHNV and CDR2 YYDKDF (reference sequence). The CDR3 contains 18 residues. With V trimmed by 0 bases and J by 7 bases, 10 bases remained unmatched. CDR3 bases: TGTGCCACCAGCAGAGATAGAGGGACTAGCGGGATTGGATATACGCAGTATTTT. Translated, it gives CATSRDRGTSGIGYTQYF.

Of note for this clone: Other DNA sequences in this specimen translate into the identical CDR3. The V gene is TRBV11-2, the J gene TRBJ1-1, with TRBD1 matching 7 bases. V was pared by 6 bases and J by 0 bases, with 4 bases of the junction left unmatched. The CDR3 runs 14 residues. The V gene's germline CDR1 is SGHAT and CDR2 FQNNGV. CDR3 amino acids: CASREGQLNTEAFF. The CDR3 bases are TGTGCCAGCAGAGAGGGACAGTTGAACACTGAAGCTTTCTTT.

The CDR3 nucleotides are TGTGCCAGTTCCCAGGCCGGCGAGACCCAGTACTTC. Encoded protein: CASSQAGETQYF. The V call is TRBV12-3 or TRBV12-4, the J call TRBJ2-5; D unresolved. This CDR3 has 12 amino acids. Trimming left V 9 bases short and J 5 bases short, with 13 bases between.

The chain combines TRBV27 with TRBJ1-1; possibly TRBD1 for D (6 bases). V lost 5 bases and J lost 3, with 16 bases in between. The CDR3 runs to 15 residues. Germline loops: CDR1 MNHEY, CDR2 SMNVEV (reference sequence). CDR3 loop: CASSPRGGGHTEAFF. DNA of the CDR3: TGTGCCAGCAGTCCTAGGGGGGGCGGTCACACTGAAGCTTTCTTT.

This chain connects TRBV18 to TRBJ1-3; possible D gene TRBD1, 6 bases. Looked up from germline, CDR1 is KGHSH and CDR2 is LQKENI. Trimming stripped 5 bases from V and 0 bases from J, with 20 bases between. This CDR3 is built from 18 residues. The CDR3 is CASSDRTARISSGNTIYF. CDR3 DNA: TGTGCCAGCTCAGACCGGACAGCCCGAATCTCCTCTGGAAACACCATATATTTT.

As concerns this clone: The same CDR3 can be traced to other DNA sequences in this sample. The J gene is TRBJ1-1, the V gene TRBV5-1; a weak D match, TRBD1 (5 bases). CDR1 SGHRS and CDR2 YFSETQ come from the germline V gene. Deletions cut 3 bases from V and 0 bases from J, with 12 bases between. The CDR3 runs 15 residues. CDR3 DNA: TGCGCCAGCAGCTCCGGCCAGGGATTGAACACTGAAGCTTTCTTT. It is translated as CASSSGQGLNTEAFF.

The CDR3 protein is CASSQVEGQGFEAFF. CDR3 DNA sequence: TGCGCCAGCAGCCAAGTTGAGGGACAGGGGTTTGAAGCTTTCTTT. This rearrangement joins TRBV4-1 to TRBJ1-1; TRBD1 matches 10 bases. The trim removed 1 base at V and 7 bases at J, leaving 6 bases unmatched. This CDR3 region has 15 residues. The germline gives CDR1 MGHRA, CDR2 YSYEKL.

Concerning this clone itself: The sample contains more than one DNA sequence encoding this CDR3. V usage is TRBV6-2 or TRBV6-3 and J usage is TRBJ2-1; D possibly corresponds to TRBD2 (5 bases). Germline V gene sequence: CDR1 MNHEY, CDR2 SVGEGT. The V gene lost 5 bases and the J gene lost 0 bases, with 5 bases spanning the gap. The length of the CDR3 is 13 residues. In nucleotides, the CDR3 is TGTGCCAGCAGTCGGGACTCCTACAATGAGCAGTTCTTC. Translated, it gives CASSRDSYNEQFF.

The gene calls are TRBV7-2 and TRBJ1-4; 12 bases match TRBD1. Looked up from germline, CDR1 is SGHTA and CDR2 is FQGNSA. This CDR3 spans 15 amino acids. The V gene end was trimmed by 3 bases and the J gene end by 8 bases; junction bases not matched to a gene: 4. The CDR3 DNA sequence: TGTGCCAGCAGCTTCGGGACAGGGGGCGTAGAAAAACTGTTTTTT. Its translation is CASSFGTGGVEKLFF.

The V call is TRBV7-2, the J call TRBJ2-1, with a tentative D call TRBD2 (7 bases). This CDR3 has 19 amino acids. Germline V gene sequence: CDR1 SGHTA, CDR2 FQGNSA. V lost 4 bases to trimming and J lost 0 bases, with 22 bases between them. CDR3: CASSSRGGGVRDSYNEQFF. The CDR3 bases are TGTGCCAGCAGCTCCCGAGGAGGGGGGGTCCGCGACTCCTACAATGAGCAGTTCTTC.

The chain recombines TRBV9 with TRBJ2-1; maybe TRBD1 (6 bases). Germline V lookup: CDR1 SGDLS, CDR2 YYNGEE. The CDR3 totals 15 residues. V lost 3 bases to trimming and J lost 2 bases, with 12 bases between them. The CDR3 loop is CASSASGTTYNEQFF. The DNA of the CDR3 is TGTGCCAGCAGCGCGTCCGGGACAACCTACAATGAGCAGTTCTTC.